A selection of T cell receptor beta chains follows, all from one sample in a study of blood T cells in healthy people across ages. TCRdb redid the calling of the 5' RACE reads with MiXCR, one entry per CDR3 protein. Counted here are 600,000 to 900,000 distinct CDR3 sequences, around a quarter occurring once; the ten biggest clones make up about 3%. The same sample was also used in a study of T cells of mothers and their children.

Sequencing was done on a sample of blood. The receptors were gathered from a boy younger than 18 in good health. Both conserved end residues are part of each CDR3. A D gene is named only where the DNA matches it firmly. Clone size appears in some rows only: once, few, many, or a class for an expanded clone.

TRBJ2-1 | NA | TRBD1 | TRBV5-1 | TGCGCCAGCAGCTCACAGGGGGCGAATATCTATGAGCAGTTCTTC | CASSSQGANIYEQFF
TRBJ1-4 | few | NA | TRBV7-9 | TGTGCCAGCAGCCCAGGGGATGCAACTAATGAAAAACTGTTTTTT | CASSPGDATNEKLFF
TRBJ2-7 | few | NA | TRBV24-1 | TGTGCCACCAGTGACCTTTACCCCCTGGGAAGGACCTACGAGCAGTACTTC | CATSDLYPLGRTYEQYF
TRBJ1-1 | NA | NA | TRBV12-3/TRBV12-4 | TGTGCCAGCAGTTTCCTGGACAGCGCAAGCACTGAAGCTTTCTTT | CASSFLDSASTEAFF
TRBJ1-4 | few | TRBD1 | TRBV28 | TGTGCCAGCAGTCACCACAGGGGGCCGGATGAAAAACTGTTTTTT | CASSHHRGPDEKLFF
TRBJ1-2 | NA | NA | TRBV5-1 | TGCGCCAGCAGCTTGGGGGAGCCCTATGGCTACACCTTC | CASSLGEPYGYTF
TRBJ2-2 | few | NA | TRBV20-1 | TGCAGTGCTCCAAGCCTTCGGAACACCGGGGAGCTGTTTTTT | CSAPSLRNTGELFF
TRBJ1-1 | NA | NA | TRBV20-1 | TGCAGTGCTAGGGTCTTAGGGACTGAAGCTTTCTTT | CSARVLGTEAFF
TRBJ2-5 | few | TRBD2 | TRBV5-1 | TGCGCCAGCAGCTTGGCCATTGCGGGGGGCCCCACGTCCCAAGAGACCCAGTACTTC | CASSLAIAGGPTSQETQYF
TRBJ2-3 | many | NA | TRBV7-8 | TGTGCCAGCGGAACCACAGATACGCAGTATTTT | CASGTTDTQYF
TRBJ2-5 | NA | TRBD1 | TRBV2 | TGTGCCAGCAGTGTTGGGACAGGGGGCTCTGAGAACCAGTACTTC | CASSVGTGGSENQYF
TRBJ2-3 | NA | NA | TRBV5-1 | TGCGCCAGCAGCTTGGACCAGGGATCCCCCTCATCGGCTACGCAGTATTTT | CASSLDQGSPSSATQYF
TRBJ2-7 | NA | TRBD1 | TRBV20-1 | TGCAGTGCAACCCGTAGACAGGGTGCCTACGAGCAGTACTTC | CSATRRQGAYEQYF
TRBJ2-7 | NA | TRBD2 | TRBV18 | TGTGCCAGCTCACCACCGAGCGGGGGCTATGAGCAGTACTTC | CASSPPSGGYEQYF
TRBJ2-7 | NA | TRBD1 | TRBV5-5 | TGTGCCAGTAGCTTGGCCAGGGGACAGGGGGGCTACGAGCAGTACTTC | CASSLARGQGGYEQYF
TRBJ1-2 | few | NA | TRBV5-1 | TGCGCCAGCAGCTTGGTAGGAGGGCCGCTTTATGGCTACACCTTC | CASSLVGGPLYGYTF
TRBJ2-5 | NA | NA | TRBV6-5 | TGTGCCAGCAGTTACTCTCCAGTAAGCGAGACCCAGTACTTC | CASSYSPVSETQYF
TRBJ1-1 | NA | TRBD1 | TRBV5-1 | TGCGCCAGCAGGGACAGGGCGGGCTCTGAAGCTTTCTTT | CASRDRAGSEAFF
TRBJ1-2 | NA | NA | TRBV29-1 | TGCAGCGTTGGGCCGGAGATCGGCGGCTACACCTTC | CSVGPEIGGYTF
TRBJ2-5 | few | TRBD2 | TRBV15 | TGTGCCACCAGCAGAGATGCGGGGGGGCCCCAGTACTTC | CATSRDAGGPQYF